The sample holds one count of the clone carrying this TCR beta chain. Its antigen is still unknown. A multiplex PCR was run with 60 Vbeta primers and 13 Jbeta primers. Produced via immunoSEQ multiplex PCR; TCRdb's table is partial and in-frame only. The data contain under 200,000 clones, around 74% of them singletons. The data were taken from a study of cytomegalovirus exposure and HLA in healthy donors. CDR1 is LNHDA, CDR2 SQIVND, per germline (reference sequence). With 10 bases removed from V and 5 bases from J, the gap between germline ends came to 17 bases. This CDR3 is built from 13 residues. Broader study findings: An analysis done earlier found most TCR beta V segments productive about 87% or about 30% of the time. Immune exposure information comprised only CMV serostatus. The study designated 164 TCR beta chains cytomegalovirus-associated.

As for the donors, each was a healthy bone marrow donor. Sequencing input: PBMCs. The chain carries TRBV19 and TRBJ1-1, with unresolved D. The TCR sequence derives from a woman aged 25 to 39 in good health and CMV-seronegative. CDR3 in DNA: TGTGCCACTAGGTGGAGGGTCGAAACTGAAGCTTTCTTT. This gives the protein CATRWRVETEAFF.